These 29 T cell receptor beta chains were sequenced from one sample in a study of neurological immune-mediated disorders. TCRdb reprocessed the 5' RACE reads with MiXCR, giving one entry per CDR3 protein. The sample lists some 66,000 distinct CDR3 sequences, 3% to 4% occurring once. Sequencing used PBMCs. These receptors were taken from a man aged 35 to 55 with multiple sclerosis.

The sample holds many counts of this clonotype. J is TRBJ1-6 and V is TRBV10-2; no definite D call. The CDR3 spans 13 residues. V was clipped by 3 bases and J by 7 bases, with 7 bases between them. CDR1 WSHSY and CDR2 SAAADI come from the germline V gene. The CDR3 DNA reads TGCGCCAGCAGTGAAACCGTAAATTCACCCCTCCACTTT. This codes for CASSETVNSPLHF.

This clonotype was picked up many times. The CDR3 coding sequence is TGTGCCACCAGTGAGGGACGCGGTGAGCAGTTCTTC. This translates into CATSEGRGEQFF. The rearrangement joins TRBV24-1 to TRBJ2-1; D may correspond to TRBD1 or TRBD2 (5 bases each). Trimming pared 4 bases from V and 9 bases from J, leaving 9 bases between. The germline V gene encodes CDR1 KGHDR and CDR2 SFDVKD. This CDR3 spans 12 amino acids.

This clonotype was counted a few times. Just one base apart from a much larger clone, this may be a read error. CDR3 nucleotides: TGTGCCAAATCGGACAGTTCCAAAAACATTCAGTACTTC. Its protein product is CAKSDSSKNIQYF. This chain joins TRBV6-5 and TRBJ2-4; TRBD1 might be the D (6 bases). CDR1 is MNHEY, CDR2 SVGAGI, per germline. The length of the CDR3 is 13 residues. Trimming left V 10 bases short and J 2 bases short, with 12 bases between.

This clonotype was detected ten times or more. V is TRBV5-1 and J is TRBJ2-2; the D gene is possibly TRBD2 (5 bases). The CDR3 totals 16 residues. Trimming removed 0 bases at V and 4 bases at J, with 13 bases between. In germline, CDR1 is SGHRS, CDR2 YFSETQ. CDR3 nucleotides: TGCGCCAGCAGCTTGGAAGGGCCGAGGGTCACCGGGGAGCTGTTTTTT. This sequence encodes CASSLEGPRVTGELFF.

This clonotype came up many times. V gene TRBV5-6 combines with J gene TRBJ2-7, with 7 bases aligning to TRBD1. The CDR3 is made up of 17 amino acids. V shed 4 bases and J 0 bases; nucleotides not matched to a gene: 13. CDR1 SGHDT and CDR2 YYEEEE come from the germline V gene. The chain's CDR3 is CASSPFGDSSSSYEQYF. In DNA form, the CDR3 reads TGTGCCAGCAGCCCATTTGGGGACAGTTCGAGCTCCTACGAGCAGTACTTC.

This clonotype was counted at least ten times. A read error may account for a junction end that differs from germline. The chain is built from TRBV20-1 and TRBJ1-2, with 7 bases that match TRBD1. CDR1 DFQATT and CDR2 SNEGSKA come from the germline V gene (reference sequence). The length of the CDR3 is 8 residues. CDR3 DNA sequence: TGCAGTGCGCGGGACAGCGCCTTC. This gives the protein CSARDSAF.

This clonotype was recorded at least ten times. This sequence joins TRBV5-1 and TRBJ2-2; possibly TRBD2 for D (5 bases). The CDR3 extends over 15 amino acids. In germline, CDR1 is SGHRS, CDR2 YFSETQ. With 4 bases removed from V and 7 bases from J, the gap between germline ends came to 17 bases. The CDR3 region has the DNA TGCGCCAGCAGCCCTGGAGCGAGCCGGGGCGGGGAGCTGTTTTTT. Protein sequence: CASSPGASRGGELFF.

This clonotype was seen repeatedly, ten times or more. This rearrangement joins TRBV12-3 or TRBV12-4 to TRBJ2-2, with TRBD2 matching over 7 bases. The V and J ends lost 3 bases and 6 bases, in that order; junction bases with no gene match: 16. The CDR3 totals 18 residues. This chain's CDR3 is CASSFLIGREMSPGELFF. CDR3 nucleotides: TGTGCCAGCAGTTTTCTTATCGGGCGGGAGATGTCTCCCGGGGAGCTGTTTTTT.

In the case of this clonotype: The junction shows a germline mismatch at one end, possibly a read error. This sequence joins TRBV5-6 and TRBJ1-5; unclear D gene. The CDR3 length is 14 residues. Germline CDR1 is SGHDT and CDR2 is YYEEEE. CDR3 loop: CASSFWASNKTQNF. DNA of the CDR3: TGTGCCAGCAGCTTTTGGGCCAGCAATAAGACCCAGAATTTT.

At least ten counts were recorded for this clonotype. The genes are TRBV13 and TRBJ2-5; D is undetermined. Trimming took off 1 base at V and 2 bases at J, with 5 bases between the two ends. Looked up from germline, CDR1 is PRHDT and CDR2 is FYEKMQ (reference sequence). The CDR3 runs 13 residues. CDR3 bases: TGTGCCAGCAGCTTAGAAGGGCAAGAGACCCAGTACTTC. It codes for CASSLEGQETQYF.

This clonotype was observed at least ten times. The rearrangement uses TRBV25-1 and TRBJ1-6, with no clear D. With 4 bases removed from V and 8 bases from J, the gap between germline ends came to 9 bases. CDR3 size: 13 residues. Germline values: CDR1 MGHDK, CDR2 SYGVNS. This chain's CDR3 is CASSVYEDSPLHF. The CDR3 bases are TGTGCCAGCAGTGTGTACGAAGATTCACCCCTCCACTTT. Filled out from reference TRBV25-1 and TRBJ1-6, the complete variable domain reads EADIYQTPRYLVIGTGKKITLECSQTMGHDKMYWYQQDPGMELHLIHYSYGVNSTEKGDLSSESTVSRIRTEHFPLTLESARPSHTSQYLCASSVYEDSPLHFGNGTRLTVT.

This clonotype was detected ten times or more. This chain uses TRBV5-1 with TRBJ2-2, with D possibly being TRBD2 (5 bases). The germline CDR1 and CDR2 sequences are SGHRS and YFSETQ. The CDR3 covers 16 residues. V lost 3 bases and J 4 bases, leaving 16 bases between the germline ends. CDR3 nucleotides: TGCGCCAGCAGCTCCCAAGGAGGAGGCATCACCGGGGAGCTGTTTTTT. Protein sequence: CASSSQGGGITGELFF.

The table lists this clonotype with many counts. This rearrangement joins TRBV6-5 to TRBJ1-2; D not certain. The V gene's germline CDR1 is MNHEY and CDR2 SVGAGI. Trimming cost V 11 bases and J 6 bases, with 16 bases left between them. The CDR3 is made up of 12 amino acids. CDR3 region: CAVSTHLNGYTF. The CDR3 DNA reads TGTGCCGTTTCGACACATCTTAATGGCTACACCTTC.

This clonotype has a count of ten or more. CDR3 loop: CASSLSLGVPPETQYF. DNA for the CDR3: TGCGCCAGCAGCTTGAGTTTAGGAGTTCCCCCAGAGACCCAGTACTTC. The rearrangement links TRBV5-1 to TRBJ2-5; no firm D call. The V gene lost 1 base and the J gene lost 4 bases, with 17 bases spanning the gap. The CDR3 contains 16 residues. The germline V gene has CDR1 SGHRS and CDR2 YFSETQ.

This clonotype has just a few counts. A read error may explain this, as a much larger clone is one base away. CDR3 sequence (DNA): TGTGCCAGCAGCCACCGGGACAGGCCAGATACGCAGTATTTT. It codes for CASSHRDRPDTQYF. This sequence joins TRBV11-2 and TRBJ2-3, with 8 bases matching TRBD1. CDR3 length: 14 amino acids. Losses at the gene ends were 5 bases for V and 4 bases for J; bases not matched to a gene: 5. CDR1 is SGHAT and CDR2 is FQNNGV in the germline V gene.

This rearrangement joins TRBV5-1 to TRBJ2-3; 10 bases match TRBD2. The CDR3 is 16 amino acids. Germline V lookup: CDR1 SGHRS, CDR2 YFSETQ. Trimming cost V 6 bases and J 0 bases; bases outside gene matches: 7. Here the CDR3 reads CASMGLAGASTDTQYF. The CDR3 nucleotides read TGCGCCAGCATGGGTCTAGCGGGGGCTAGCACAGATACGCAGTATTTT.

The table lists this clonotype with many counts. V usage is TRBV5-1 and J usage is TRBJ2-5, with TRBD2 matching 7 bases. Germline V gene data show CDR1 as SGHRS and CDR2 as YFSETQ. V trimming: 4 bases; J trimming: 0 bases; junction bases outside the gene matches: 3. The CDR3 is 14 residues long. CDR3 sequence (DNA): TGCGCCAGCAGCGGGGGGGACTACCAAGAGACCCAGTACTTC. The encoded protein is CASSGGDYQETQYF.

This sequence joins TRBV6-1 and TRBJ2-1, with D perhaps TRBD1 or TRBD2 (5 bases each). With 6 bases removed from V and 4 bases from J, the gap between germline ends came to 10 bases. Germline loops: CDR1 MNHNS, CDR2 SASEGT. The CDR3 contains 13 residues. The CDR3 bases are TGTGCCAGCAGGGGGACCCTTTACAATGAGCAGTTCTTC. Its translation is CASRGTLYNEQFF.

At least ten counts were recorded for this clonotype. V and J are TRBV5-1 and TRBJ2-2; D gene unclear. Looked up from germline, CDR1 is SGHRS and CDR2 is YFSETQ. This CDR3 region has 13 residues. Trimming took off 4 bases at V and 9 bases at J, with 13 bases between the two ends. CDR3 nucleotide sequence: TGCGCCAGCAGCGTCGACGGAACGAGGGAGCTGTTTTTT. This codes for CASSVDGTRELFF. The full variable domain, rest sourced from reference TRBV5-1 and TRBJ2-2, is KAGVTQTPRYLIKTRGQQVTLSCSPISGHRSVSWYQQTPGQGLQFLFEYFSETQRNKGNFPGRFSGRQFSNSRSEMNVSTLELGDSALYLCASSVDGTRELFFGEGSRLTVL.

There are many counts of this clonotype. This chain connects TRBV20-1 to TRBJ2-7, with TRBD2 matching 7 bases. CDR3 length: 15 residues. Germline CDR1 and CDR2: DFQATT and SNEGSKA (reference sequence). V was pared by 1 base and J by 4 bases, with 10 bases of the junction left unmatched. The DNA for the CDR3 is TGCAGTGCTAGAGGCCGTCTAGCGGATCTTTACGAGCAGTACTTC. Translation: CSARGRLADLYEQYF.

This clonotype was seen many times. The chain couples TRBV5-1 to TRBJ2-7; 7 positions agree with TRBD1. The CDR3 is 15 residues long. CDR1 is SGHRS, CDR2 YFSETQ, per germline. V dropped 6 bases and J dropped 0; count of bases not matched to a gene: 9. This CDR3 is CASTPMTGSSYEQYF. CDR3 DNA sequence: TGCGCCAGCACCCCAATGACAGGGAGCTCCTACGAGCAGTACTTC. Variable domain in full (rest from reference TRBV5-1 and TRBJ2-7): KAGVTQTPRYLIKTRGQQVTLSCSPISGHRSVSWYQQTPGQGLQFLFEYFSETQRNKGNFPGRFSGRQFSNSRSEMNVSTLELGDSALYLCASTPMTGSSYEQYFGPGTRLTVT.

This clonotype came up many times. The chain has TRBV5-1 and TRBJ2-5; D might be TRBD2 (5 bases). The germline V and J ends were trimmed by 0 bases and 5 bases, with 8 bases remaining between them. Looked up from germline, CDR1 is SGHRS and CDR2 is YFSETQ. The CDR3 is 13 amino acids. The CDR3 DNA reads as TGCGCCAGCAGCTTGGAAGCTAGCGAGACCCAGTACTTC. Its protein product is CASSLEASETQYF.

This clonotype has ten or more counts. V is TRBV5-1 and J is TRBJ2-2; D is uncertain. This CDR3 has 15 residues. Germline V lookup: CDR1 SGHRS, CDR2 YFSETQ. The V end lost 1 base, the J end lost 2 bases, and 9 bases lay between the germline ends. The CDR3 DNA is TGCGCCAGCAGCTTGACAGAATTAAACACCGGGGAGCTGTTTTTT. As protein: CASSLTELNTGELFF.

This clonotype appeared many times. The chain carries TRBV10-2 and TRBJ2-1; D remains ambiguous. Germline loops: CDR1 WSHSY, CDR2 SAAADI. V lost 7 bases and J lost 0, with 7 bases in between. This CDR3 spans 13 amino acids. The CDR3 reads CASKASSYNEQFF. The CDR3 DNA reads TGCGCCAGCAAGGCTAGCTCCTACAATGAGCAGTTCTTC.

This clonotype was observed many times. The V and J genes are TRBV6-6 and TRBJ2-3; D may be TRBD2 (7 bases). V lost 0 bases and J 1 base, leaving 14 bases between the germline ends. The CDR3 is made up of 17 amino acids. Germline CDR1 and CDR2: MNHNY and SVGAGI (reference sequence). The CDR3 loop is CASSYSYRGAGTDTQYF. CDR3 sequence (DNA): TGTGCCAGCAGTTACTCCTACCGGGGGGCAGGCACAGATACGCAGTATTTT.

This clonotype was detected many times. The CDR3 DNA reads TGCAGTGCTAATTCGAGGGGAGATACGCAGTATTTT. It specifies CSANSRGDTQYF. The gene calls are TRBV20-1 and TRBJ2-3; the D call may be TRBD1 or TRBD2 (5 bases each). V was cut by 4 bases and J by 5 bases, with 10 bases left in between. Germline V gene sequence: CDR1 DFQATT, CDR2 SNEGSKA (reference sequence). This CDR3 region has 12 residues.

This clonotype was seen repeatedly, ten times or more. J is TRBJ2-2 and V is TRBV20-1; 10 bases align to TRBD1. This CDR3 contains 14 residues. V shed 6 bases, J shed 7 bases, and the junction held 8 bases outside the gene matches. CDR1 and CDR2 from the germline V gene are DFQATT and SNEGSKA (reference sequence). Here the CDR3 DNA reads TGCAGTGCACGACAAGGGACAGGGGTCGGGGAGCTGTTTTTT. This encodes CSARQGTGVGELFF.

The table lists this clonotype with many counts. The J gene is TRBJ2-1, the V gene TRBV5-6; no clear D gene. This CDR3 is built from 11 residues. Germline assignment: CDR1 SGHDT and CDR2 YYEEEE. V was shortened by 1 base and J by 8 bases, with 4 bases between the two germline ends. In DNA, the CDR3 is TGTGCCAGCAGCTTGAGCTATGAGCAGTTCTTC. It yields the protein CASSLSYEQFF.

This clonotype was recorded at least ten times. The chain combines TRBV12-3 or TRBV12-4 with TRBJ1-2, with a weak D call TRBD1 (6 bases). The CDR3 loop spans 16 amino acids. V was cut by 6 bases and J by 1 base, with 18 bases left in between. The CDR3 DNA reads as TGTGCCAGCAGCGGGACACTGCAATTCTTTAACTATGGCTACACCTTC. Residues: CASSGTLQFFNYGYTF.